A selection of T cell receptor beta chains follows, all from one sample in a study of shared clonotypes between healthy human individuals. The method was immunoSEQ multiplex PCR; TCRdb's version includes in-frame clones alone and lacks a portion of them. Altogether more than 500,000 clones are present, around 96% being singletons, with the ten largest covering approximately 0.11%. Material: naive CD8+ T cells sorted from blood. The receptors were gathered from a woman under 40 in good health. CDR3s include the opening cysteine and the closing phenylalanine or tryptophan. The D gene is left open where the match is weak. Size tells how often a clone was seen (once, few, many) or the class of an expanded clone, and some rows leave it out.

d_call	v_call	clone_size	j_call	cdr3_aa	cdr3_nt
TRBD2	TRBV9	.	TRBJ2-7	CASSVAAAGEGYEQYF	TGTGCCAGCAGCGTAGCTGCAGCGGGAGAGGGCTACGAGCAGTACTTC
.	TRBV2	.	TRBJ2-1	CASRGRERWWSYNEQFF	TGTGCCAGCAGGGGGAGAGAGCGGTGGTGGTCCTACAATGAGCAGTTCTTC
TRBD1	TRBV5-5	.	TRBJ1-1	CASSLGDRGNTEAFF	TGTGCCAGCAGCTTGGGGGACAGGGGAAACACTGAAGCTTTCTTT
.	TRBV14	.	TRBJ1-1	CASSLWGKNTEAFF	TGTGCCAGCAGCCTCTGGGGGAAGAACACTGAAGCTTTCTTT
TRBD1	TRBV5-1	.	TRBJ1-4	CASSPESGGEKLFF	TGCGCCAGCAGCCCGGAATCAGGGGGGGAAAAACTGTTTTTT
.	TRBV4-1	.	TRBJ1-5	CASSPIGGGQPQHF	TGCGCCAGCAGCCCGATCGGAGGGGGTCAGCCCCAGCATTTT
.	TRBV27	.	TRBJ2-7	CASGAENYEQYF	TGTGCCAGCGGGGCCGAGAACTACGAGCAGTACTTC
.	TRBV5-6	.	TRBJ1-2	CASSLPQGWNGYTF	TGTGCCAGCAGCTTACCCCAGGGTTGGAATGGCTACACCTTC
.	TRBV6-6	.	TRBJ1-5	CASSYSGGVNQPQHF	TGTGCCAGCAGTTACTCGGGAGGGGTCAATCAGCCCCAGCATTTT
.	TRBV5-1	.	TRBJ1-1	CASSGDWENTEAFF	TGCGCCAGCAGCGGGGACTGGGAGAACACTGAAGCTTTCTTT
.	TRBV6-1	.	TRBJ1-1	CASSEALRGFKNTEAFF	TGTGCCAGCAGTGAAGCGCTTCGGGGGTTTAAGAACACTGAAGCTTTCTTT
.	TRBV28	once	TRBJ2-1	CASSSNKGTGVEDEQFF	TGTGCCAGCAGTTCGAACAAGGGGACGGGAGTGGAGGATGAGCAGTTCTTC
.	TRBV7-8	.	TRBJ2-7	CASSLGSGSSYEQYF	TGTGCCAGCAGCTTGGGCAGCGGTAGCTCCTACGAGCAGTACTTC
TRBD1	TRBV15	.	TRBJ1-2	CATTLGTGTGGYTF	TGTGCCACCACCCTTGGGACAGGGACGGGTGGCTACACCTTC
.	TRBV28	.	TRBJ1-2	CASSLSRNYGYTF	TGTGCCAGCAGTTTAAGTCGAAACTATGGCTACACCTTC
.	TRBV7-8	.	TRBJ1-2	CASSLVSGSPTYGYTF	TGTGCCAGCAGCTTAGTTTCGGGATCCCCTACCTATGGCTACACCTTC
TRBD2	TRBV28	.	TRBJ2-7	CASSNPSGRASEQYF	TGTGCCAGCAGTAATCCCAGCGGGAGGGCCTCCGAGCAGTACTTC
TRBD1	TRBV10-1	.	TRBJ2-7	CASSEAGGPLEQYF	TGCGCCAGCAGTGAGGCAGGGGGCCCACTCGAGCAGTACTTC
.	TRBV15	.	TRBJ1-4	CATSYRNNYEKLFF	TGTGCCACCAGCTACAGGAACAATTATGAAAAACTGTTTTTT
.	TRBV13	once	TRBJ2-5	CASSPRMPQETQYF	TGTGCCAGCAGTCCTAGAATGCCCCAAGAGACCCAGTACTTC
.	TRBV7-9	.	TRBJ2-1	CASSLDRGSGSYNEQFF	TGTGCCAGCAGCTTAGACAGAGGGAGCGGGTCCTACAATGAGCAGTTCTTC
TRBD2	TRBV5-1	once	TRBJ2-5	CASNSPPGLARAETQYF	TGCGCCAGCAACTCGCCCCCGGGACTAGCCCGCGCCGAGACCCAGTACTTC
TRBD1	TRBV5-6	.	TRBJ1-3	CASSPPTGSSGNTIYF	TGTGCCAGCAGCCCTCCGACAGGGAGCTCTGGAAACACCATATATTTT
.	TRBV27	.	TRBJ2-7	CASRTGLNYEQYF	TGTGCCAGCAGGACAGGTTTAAATTACGAGCAGTACTTC
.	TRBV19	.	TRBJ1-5	CATQEEPYSNQPQHF	TGTGCCACCCAAGAGGAACCGTATAGCAATCAGCCCCAGCACTTT
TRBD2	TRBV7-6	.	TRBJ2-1	CASSLAAPGTSFMGSYNEQFF	TGTGCCAGCAGCTTGGCCGCTCCCGGGACTAGCTTCATGGGGTCCTACAATGAGCAGTTCTTC
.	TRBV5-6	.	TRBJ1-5	CASSLGGAGSNQPQHF	TGTGCCAGCAGCTTGGGGGGGGCAGGGTCCAATCAGCCCCAGCATTTT
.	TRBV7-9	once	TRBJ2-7	CASSLDPGTYEQYF	TGTGCCAGCAGCTTAGATCCGGGTACCTACGAGCAGTACTTC
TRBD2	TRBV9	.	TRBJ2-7	CASSVDPSGSAISYEQYF	TGTGCCAGCAGCGTCGATCCTAGCGGGAGTGCAATCTCCTACGAGCAGTACTTC
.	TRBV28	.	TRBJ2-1	CASSSRLVWQQGSYNEQFF	TGTGCCAGCAGTTCCAGACTAGTTTGGCAGCAAGGCTCCTACAATGAGCAGTTCTTC
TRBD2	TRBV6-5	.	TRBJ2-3	CASAGGRTDTQYF	TGTGCCAGCGCGGGAGGACGCACAGATACGCAGTATTTT
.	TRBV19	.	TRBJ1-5	CASTLLAREGNQPQHF	TGTGCCAGTACCCTACTGGCCAGGGAGGGCAATCAGCCCCAGCATTTT
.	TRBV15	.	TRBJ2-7	CATSSTSHEQYF	TGTGCCACCAGCAGCACATCCCACGAGCAGTACTTC
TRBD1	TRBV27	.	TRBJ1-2	CASRGTGGIPFYGYTF	TGTGCCAGCAGGGGGACAGGGGGTATTCCGTTCTATGGCTACACCTTC
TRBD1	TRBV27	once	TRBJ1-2	CASSPTGTGYGYTF	TGTGCCAGCAGTCCCACCGGGACAGGATATGGCTACACCTTC
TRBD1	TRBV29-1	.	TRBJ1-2	CSYKNDRAGYGYTF	TGCAGCTACAAGAACGACAGGGCGGGCTATGGCTACACCTTC
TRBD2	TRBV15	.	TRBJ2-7	CATSVSSGTSNEQYF	TGTGCCACCAGCGTTTCTAGCGGGACATCCAACGAGCAGTACTTC
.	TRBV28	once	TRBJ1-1	CASSFWREGYTEAFF	TGTGCCAGCAGTTTTTGGAGGGAGGGGTACACTGAAGCTTTCTTT
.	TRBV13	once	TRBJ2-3	CASSFAGRLGTDTQYF	TGTGCCAGCAGCTTCGCCGGACGGCTCGGCACAGATACGCAGTATTTT
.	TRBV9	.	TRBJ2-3	CASSVDGRSTDTQYF	TGTGCCAGCAGCGTAGATGGGCGGAGCACAGATACGCAGTATTTT